Listed below are T cell receptor beta chains from one sample, sequenced in a study of breast tumors, draining lymph nodes, adjacent tissues. One entry per CDR3 protein results from TCRdb running MiXCR on the multiplex PCR reads. The table lists about 35,000 distinct CDR3 sequences, 36% of them singletons, with roughly a tenth in the top ten. The sequencing sample was made of breast tumor tissue. These receptor sequences come from a female donor with breast cancer. Some clones in this sample may be carry-over from other donors' samples. Each CDR3 is given with its conserved first and last residue. D genes are given only for firm matches. Where a row states a size, it is once, few, many or the class of an expanded clone; other rows omit it.

clone size	CDR3 length	V gene	D gene	J gene	CDR3 protein	CDR3 DNA
many	15	TRBV27	NA	TRBJ1-3	CASSPPGGFGNTIYF	TGTGCCAGCAGTCCACCGGGAGGGTTCGGAAACACCATATATTTT
few	11	TRBV20-1	NA	TRBJ2-7	CSARMAYEQYF	TGCAGTGCTAGAATGGCCTACGAGCAGTACTTC
many	15	TRBV12-3/TRBV12-4	NA	TRBJ2-3	CASSHTGAGTDTQYF	TGTGCCAGCAGCCACACGGGAGCGGGCACAGATACGCAGTATTTT
NA	16	TRBV6-1	TRBD2	TRBJ2-7	CASSDSTSGGTYEQYF	TGTGCCAGCAGTGACTCGACTAGCGGGGGGACCTACGAGCAGTACTTC
many	15	TRBV20-1	NA	TRBJ2-7	CSASDMHRKTYEQYF	TGCAGTGCTAGTGATATGCACAGGAAAACCTACGAGCAGTACTTC
many	14	TRBV5-1	TRBD2	TRBJ2-5	CASSLASGGETQYF	TGCGCCAGCAGCTTGGCCAGCGGGGGCGAGACCCAGTACTTC
NA	14	TRBV2	TRBD1	TRBJ1-2	CASNWQGAEDGYTF	TGTGCCAGCAACTGGCAGGGGGCGGAGGATGGCTACACCTTC
many	12	TRBV10-2	NA	TRBJ2-7	CASSESLGEQYF	TGCGCCAGCAGTGAGTCGTTAGGCGAGCAGTACTTC
many	16	TRBV11-2	TRBD2	TRBJ2-1	CASSLRLAGEVNEQFF	TGTGCCAGCAGCTTAAGACTAGCGGGAGAGGTCAATGAGCAGTTCTTC
NA	16	TRBV27	TRBD2	TRBJ2-1	CASRPRASGRYNEQFF	TGTGCCAGCAGACCCCGGGCTAGCGGTCGATACAATGAGCAGTTCTTC
medium-sized	15	TRBV12-3/TRBV12-4	NA	TRBJ1-5	CASTRMAQGNQPQHF	TGTGCCAGCACCAGGATGGCGCAGGGCAATCAGCCCCAGCATTTT
NA	13	TRBV6-5	NA	TRBJ2-7	CASRPTGSYEQYF	TGTGCCAGCAGGCCAACAGGAAGCTACGAGCAGTACTTC
many	14	TRBV10-3	TRBD1	TRBJ1-6	CAISGTGGGSPLHF	TGTGCCATCAGTGGGACAGGGGGGGGATCACCCCTCCACTTT
NA	13	TRBV30	NA	TRBJ2-1	CGEEGLSYNEQFF	TGTGGGGAGGAGGGGCTCTCCTACAATGAGCAGTTCTTC
many	14	TRBV7-9	NA	TRBJ2-3	CASSLGRGTDTQYF	TGTGCCAGCAGCTTAGGAAGGGGCACAGATACGCAGTATTTT
NA	13	TRBV14	TRBD1	TRBJ2-1	CASSQAGGREQFF	TGTGCCAGCAGCCAAGCAGGGGGCCGGGAGCAGTTCTTC
many	14	TRBV11-3	TRBD1	TRBJ2-7	CASSPRTGYYEQYF	TGTGCCAGCAGCCCAAGGACAGGGTACTACGAGCAGTACTTC
many	11	TRBV6-5	NA	TRBJ2-3	CASTVGDTQYF	TGTGCCAGCACAGTGGGGGATACGCAGTATTTT
many	13	TRBV24-1	NA	TRBJ2-1	CATSGVNYNEQFF	TGTGCCACCAGTGGGGTCAACTACAATGAGCAGTTCTTC
many	12	TRBV18	TRBD2	TRBJ2-5	CASSPGGETQYF	TGTGCCAGCTCACCCGGGGGGGAGACCCAGTACTTC
NA	15	TRBV28	TRBD1	TRBJ1-6	CASSGRQGSYSPLHF	TGTGCCAGCAGTGGGCGACAGGGTAGTTATTCACCCCTCCACTTT
NA	15	TRBV2	NA	TRBJ2-3	CASSPADPHTDTQYF	TGTGCCAGCAGTCCGGCGGACCCCCACACAGATACGCAGTATTTT
NA	16	TRBV9	NA	TRBJ1-1	CASSVGFLGFNTEAFF	TGTGCCAGCAGCGTAGGTTTTCTGGGGTTCAACACTGAAGCTTTCTTT
many	13	TRBV7-3	NA	TRBJ2-1	CASSLGWRNEQFF	TGTGCCAGCAGCTTGGGCTGGCGGAATGAGCAGTTCTTC
NA	19	TRBV4-1	TRBD2	TRBJ2-2	CASSQDNTGLADNTGELFF	TGCGCCAGCAGCCAGGATAATACCGGACTAGCGGACAACACCGGGGAGCTGTTTTTT
NA	14	TRBV5-1	TRBD2	TRBJ2-1	CASSHGTSGSEQFF	TGCGCCAGCAGCCACGGGACTAGCGGCAGTGAGCAGTTCTTC
NA	18	TRBV15	TRBD1	TRBJ2-7	CATSRGAGGRAGNYEQYF	TGTGCCACCAGCAGAGGGGCAGGGGGCAGGGCGGGAAACTACGAGCAGTACTTC
few	17	TRBV11-2	NA	TRBJ2-2	CASSFPGGNANTGELFF	TGTGCCAGCAGCTTCCCGGGGGGCAACGCGAACACCGGGGAGCTGTTTTTT
many	15	TRBV5-4	TRBD2	TRBJ2-7	CASSLGREAWYEQYF	TGTGCCAGCAGCTTGGGTCGGGAGGCGTGGTACGAGCAGTACTTC
NA	14	TRBV20-1	NA	TRBJ2-7	CSASKRGIHYEQYF	TGCAGTGCCTCGAAGCGAGGGATCCACTACGAGCAGTACTTC
many	13	TRBV29-1	TRBD1	TRBJ2-7	CSVGTGRRYEQYF	TGCAGCGTAGGGACAGGCCGCCGCTACGAGCAGTACTTC
many	13	TRBV28	NA	TRBJ1-2	CASSLGANYGYTF	TGTGCCAGCAGCTTGGGGGCTAACTATGGCTACACCTTC
NA	15	TRBV25-1	NA	TRBJ2-5	CASSEFGRYQETQYF	TGTGCCAGCAGTGAATTCGGCAGATACCAAGAGACCCAGTACTTC
many	14	TRBV11-2	TRBD2	TRBJ2-7	CASRLAASGYEQYF	TGTGCCAGCAGATTGGCGGCTAGCGGATACGAGCAGTACTTC
many	14	TRBV12-3/TRBV12-4	NA	TRBJ2-3	CASSLDRVGDTQYF	TGTGCCAGCAGTTTAGACAGGGTGGGAGATACGCAGTATTTT
many	17	TRBV7-8	TRBD1	TRBJ2-6	CASSSGTGRSGANVLTF	TGTGCCAGCAGCTCCGGGACAGGGAGGTCTGGGGCCAACGTCCTGACTTTC
NA	13	TRBV4-1	TRBD1	TRBJ2-7	CASSSGTGAEQYF	TGCGCCAGCAGCTCCGGGACAGGCGCAGAGCAGTACTTC
few	16	TRBV15	NA	TRBJ2-1	CATSSGYIGTSLEQFF	TGTGCCACCAGCAGCGGATACATCGGGACATCACTTGAGCAGTTCTTC
many	16	TRBV11-2	TRBD1	TRBJ1-6	CASSLGQGAKKSPLHF	TGTGCCAGCAGCTTGGGACAGGGGGCAAAAAAGTCACCCCTCCACTTT
many	15	TRBV6-1	TRBD2	TRBJ2-1	CASVKRDRYGNEQFF	TGTGCCAGCGTCAAGCGGGATCGTTATGGCAATGAGCAGTTCTTC
NA	14	TRBV5-1	NA	TRBJ2-5	CASSLGGARETQYF	TGCGCCAGCAGCTTGGGGGGGGCGCGAGAGACCCAGTACTTC
NA	17	TRBV11-3	NA	TRBJ2-1	CASSPRRRGTGGDEQFF	TGTGCCAGCAGCCCACGCCGCCGGGGAACCGGCGGGGATGAGCAGTTCTTC
many	16	TRBV7-8	TRBD2	TRBJ2-5	CASSSSSGRVSETQYF	TGTGCCAGCAGCTCCTCTAGCGGGAGGGTTTCAGAGACCCAGTACTTC
NA	14	TRBV10-3	NA	TRBJ1-2	CAIKPGEGHYGYTF	TGTGCCATCAAGCCGGGCGAAGGACACTATGGCTACACCTTC
medium-sized	16	TRBV20-1	TRBD2	TRBJ2-1	CSARGPGSGRVGEQFF	TGCAGTGCTAGAGGCCCGGGGAGCGGGAGGGTAGGTGAGCAGTTCTTC
NA	17	TRBV20-1	NA	TRBJ2-7	CSARDSEGRAPTYGQYF	TGCAGTGCCAGAGATTCGGAGGGCAGGGCCCCTACCTACGGGCAGTACTTC
many	14	TRBV20-1	TRBD1	TRBJ2-5	CSARPQGAWETQYF	TGCAGTGCTAGGCCACAGGGGGCTTGGGAGACCCAGTACTTC
NA	19	TRBV19	TRBD2	TRBJ2-2	CASSIRTSGRAAGTGELFF	TGTGCCAGTAGCATAAGGACTAGCGGGAGGGCCGCGGGCACCGGGGAGCTGTTTTTT
NA	13	TRBV20-1	TRBD2	TRBJ2-7	CSASSGSPFEQYF	TGCAGTGCAAGTAGCGGGAGCCCTTTCGAGCAGTACTTC
NA	16	TRBV5-6	NA	TRBJ1-1	CASSPPAGVMNTEAFF	TGTGCCAGCAGTCCCCCGGCAGGGGTCATGAACACTGAAGCTTTCTTT
many	19	TRBV10-3	NA	TRBJ2-1	CAISEPSALPNILYNEQFF	TGTGCCATCAGTGAGCCCTCAGCGCTGCCCAACATCTTATACAATGAGCAGTTCTTC
many	15	TRBV20-1	TRBD2	TRBJ2-1	CSASDLAGGRNEQFF	TGCAGTGCGAGTGATCTGGCGGGAGGTCGGAATGAGCAGTTCTTC
NA	19	TRBV3-2	NA	TRBJ2-7	CASSQVRGRTLLGIREQYF	TGTGCCAGCAGCCAAGTCCGGGGACGGACCCTCCTAGGTATACGGGAGCAGTACTTC